Shown below are 2 T cell receptor beta chains from a single sample sequenced in a study of blood T cell repertoires in COVID-19. TCRdb's copy holds only in-frame clones and misses some; the assay was immunoSEQ multiplex PCR. Of about 78,000 clones in the sample, about three quarters were seen once. The material sequenced was peripheral blood. Source of these receptors: a human donor in a cohort sampled during active COVID-19.

The chain couples TRBV19 to TRBJ2-2; TRBD2 matches 14 bases. Germline V lookup: CDR1 LNHDA, CDR2 SQIVND (reference sequence). The CDR3 covers 18 residues. Unmatched junction bases numbered 8, after V lost 3 bases and J lost 5 bases. In nucleotides, the CDR3 is TGTGCCAGTAGTATGAGACTAGCGGGGGGGCATCGAACCGGGGAGCTGTTTTTT. Translating it yields CASSMRLAGGHRTGELFF.

Comment on this clone: One junction end does not reproduce the germline sequence, and a read error may be involved. In DNA, the CDR3 is TGCGCATCCGGGACAGGGGGCCCGCCCCAGCATTTT. Protein sequence: CASGTGGPPQHF. The chain links TRBV27 to TRBJ1-5; 12 bases fit TRBD1. The CDR3 has 12 residues. The germline CDR1 and CDR2 sequences are MNHEY and SMNVEV (reference sequence).